The 17 T cell receptor beta chains below come from one sample, sequenced in a study of identical twins. MiXCR, applied by TCRdb to the 5' RACE reads, yields one record per CDR3 protein. The sample records fewer than 450,000 distinct CDR3 sequences, about 10% being singletons. The specimen was naive T cells sorted from blood. These receptors all come from a woman aged 45-60 years in good health.

Ten or more counts support this clonotype. The chain combines TRBV12-3 or TRBV12-4 with TRBJ2-6, with 10 bases identical to TRBD1. The CDR3 spans 17 residues. V lost 5 bases and J lost 2; bases outside the gene matches: 6. The CDR3 spells CASSTGQGRPGANVLTF. The CDR3 bases are TGTGCCAGCAGTACGGGACAGGGGAGACCTGGGGCCAACGTCCTGACTTTC.

This clonotype has a handful of counts. The chain recombines TRBV7-9 with TRBJ1-1; D might be TRBD1 (6 bases). The CDR3 has 17 amino acids. Between the trimmed V and J ends, which lost 5 bases and 0 bases, there was a span of 19 bases. Germline values: CDR1 SEHNR, CDR2 FQNEAQ (reference sequence). DNA of the CDR3: TGTGCCAGCAGCCGAGGGGGATCGGGGAGAATGAACACTGAAGCTTTCTTT. Amino acids: CASSRGGSGRMNTEAFF.

The chain has TRBV11-2 and TRBJ1-1; D might be TRBD1 (5 bases). Germline values: CDR1 SGHAT, CDR2 FQNNGV. The CDR3 covers 16 residues. V was shortened by 5 bases and J by 1 base, with 17 bases between the two germline ends. The CDR3 DNA is TGTGCCAGCAGCCCTAGAAGACAGACTTCGAACACTGAAGCTTTCTTT. Translation: CASSPRRQTSNTEAFF.

The chain couples TRBV6-6 to TRBJ2-1; D may be TRBD1 (7 bases). Trimming stripped 6 bases from V and 7 bases from J, with 13 bases between. The CDR3 length is 13 residues. Germline values: CDR1 MNHNY, CDR2 SVGAGI (reference sequence). This CDR3 reads CASSYPGGNEQFF. The CDR3, as DNA: TGTGCCAGCAGCTATCCAGGGGGGAATGAGCAGTTCTTC.

The rearrangement uses TRBV10-3 and TRBJ2-1; 8 positions agree with TRBD1. This CDR3 comprises 11 residues. The V and J ends lost 11 bases and 7 bases, in that order; junction bases with no gene match: 4. CDR1 ENHRY and CDR2 SYGVKD come from the germline V gene. The CDR3 DNA sequence: TGTGCCGCCCAGGGGGCGAATGAGCAGTTCTTC. Protein sequence: CAAQGANEQFF.

About this clonotype itself: A read error may be the cause here, since a much bigger clone is one base away. Because the CDR3 is missing its conserved closing phenylalanine or tryptophan, this is likely a read error. This chain joins TRBV12-3 or TRBV12-4 and TRBJ2-1; TRBD2 is a possible D gene (6 bases). Trimming shortened V by 3 bases and J by 0 bases, and 9 bases separated the two germline ends. The CDR3 has 15 residues. CDR3 amino acids: CASSFAGFSYNEQFS. The CDR3 DNA sequence: TGTGCCAGCAGTTTCGCGGGATTCTCCTACAATGAGCAGTTCTCC.

For the CDR3, the DNA is TGTGCCAGCAGTTTAAAGGCGTACACCTACGAGCAGTACTTC. Its translation is CASSLKAYTYEQYF. The rearrangement uses TRBV12-3 or TRBV12-4 and TRBJ2-7; no firm D call. The length of the CDR3 is 14 residues. Deletions cut 2 bases from V and 2 bases from J, with 10 bases between.

This clonotype occurred a few times. The chain couples TRBV21-1 to TRBJ2-5; the listed D gene, TRBD1, was not tested against the DNA. TRBV21-1 is termed a pseudogene. The length of the CDR3 is 15 residues. CDR3 protein: CASSKEMTGTETQYF. CDR3 nucleotides: TGTGCCAGCAGCAAAGAGATGACAGGGACAGAGACCCAGTACTTC.

This clonotype was seen at least ten times. This chain joins TRBV14 and TRBJ1-6; D perhaps matches TRBD1 (6 bases). The CDR3 extends over 13 amino acids. The germline CDR1 and CDR2 sequences are SGHDN and FVKESK. V lost 1 base and J 14 bases, leaving 12 bases between the germline ends. The CDR3 here is CASSQGSSGALHF. The DNA of the CDR3 is TGTGCCAGCAGCCAAGGTTCCTCAGGGGCCCTCCACTTT.

This chain links TRBV12-3 or TRBV12-4 with TRBJ2-1, with unresolved D. Trimming stripped 2 bases from V and 8 bases from J, with 1 base between. The CDR3 has 10 amino acids. Written as DNA, the CDR3 is TGTGCCAGCAGTTTACATGAGCAGTTCTTC. It translates to CASSLHEQFF.

The chain combines TRBV14 with TRBJ2-5; 9 bases match TRBD1. V lost 4 bases to trimming and J lost 2 bases; unmatched junction nucleotides: 5. Germline V CDR1 and CDR2: SGHDN, FVKESK. The CDR3 length is 15 residues. The chain's CDR3 is CASSRTGGRQETQYF. CDR3 coding DNA: TGTGCCAGCAGCCGTACAGGGGGCCGGCAAGAGACCCAGTACTTC.

This chain uses TRBV6-5 with TRBJ2-5; D not resolved. The CDR3 spans 14 residues. V was clipped by 0 bases and J by 0 bases, with 5 bases between them. Per the germline V gene, CDR1 is MNHEY and CDR2 is SVGAGI. For the CDR3, the DNA is TGTGCCAGCAGTTACTCGGGTAACCAAGAGACCCAGTACTTC. It encodes CASSYSGNQETQYF.

This clonotype was recorded a few times. J is TRBJ1-1 and V is TRBV20-1; no clear D gene. This CDR3 has 14 residues. The V end lost 0 bases, the J end lost 5 bases, and 13 bases lay between the germline ends. Germline CDR1 reads DFQATT; CDR2 reads SNEGSKA (reference sequence). The CDR3 protein is CSARDRGTGTEAFF. The CDR3 DNA reads TGCAGTGCTAGAGATCGGGGTACGGGAACTGAAGCTTTCTTT.

This chain links TRBV20-1 with TRBJ2-3; D possibly corresponds to TRBD1 (7 bases). With 0 bases removed from V and 2 bases from J, the gap between germline ends came to 18 bases. In germline, CDR1 is DFQATT, CDR2 SNEGSKA (reference sequence). This CDR3 is built from 17 residues. The CDR3, as DNA: TGCAGTGCTAGAGACCCCTGGCGGGACAGCCACACAGATACGCAGTATTTT. It is translated as CSARDPWRDSHTDTQYF.

On this clonotype: This sequence may be a read error, since a much larger clone differs from it by one base. The CDR3 loop reads CAGSSRQGAGEQYF. Here the CDR3 DNA reads TGTGCCGGCAGTTCAAGACAGGGGGCCGGCGAGCAGTACTTC. The V and J genes are TRBV12-3 or TRBV12-4 and TRBJ2-7; TRBD1 matches 10 bases. This CDR3 spans 14 amino acids.

This clonotype was seen a few times. V and J are TRBV12-3 or TRBV12-4 and TRBJ2-1, with TRBD1 identical over 9 bases. CDR3 length: 16 residues. The junction had 7 bases not matched to a gene; V was cut back by 5 bases and J by 2 bases. For the CDR3, the DNA is TGTGCCAGCAGTATCTCCCGACAGGGGGCCTACAATGAGCAGTTCTTC. This codes for CASSISRQGAYNEQFF.

Only a few counts were recorded for this clonotype. The chain couples TRBV29-1 to TRBJ2-2; D gene uncertain. Trimming removed 1 base at V and 8 bases at J, with 8 bases between. The CDR3 runs 12 residues. From germline, CDR1 is SQVTM and CDR2 ANQGSEA. The CDR3 nucleotides read TGCAGCGTTGAAGGGAGTTCAGGGGAGCTGTTTTTT. It specifies CSVEGSSGELFF.